This paragraph reports one T cell receptor (beta chain). The antigen this receptor binds is unknown. No base-level quality is on record; no much larger clone is a single base apart. Looking up the germline V gene yields CDR1 KGHSH and CDR2 LQKENI. V is pared back by 3 bases and J by 6 bases, with 5 bases lying between the germline termini. The CDR3 runs 11 residues from the cysteine to the phenylalanine. The CDR3 DNA has 33 bases and is translated from base 1. The data were taken from a study of Ad26.COV2.S vaccination and SARS-CoV-2 variants (dated by TCRdb to about 2021). Notes on the research overall: Donors in the vaccine arm were drawn from COV1001, a multicentre, randomized, double-blind, placebo-controlled phase I-IIa trial testing Ad26.COV2.S in healthy adults. Investigators did not know the trial group allocation while performing experiments and assessing outcomes. The specificity and breadth of SARS-CoV-2-reactive T cell receptors after Ad26.COV2.S vaccination were assessed by TCRbeta repertoire sequencing. Ad26.COV2.S was given intramuscularly at 5x10^10 or 1x10^11 viral particles, as a single shot or as two shots 56 days apart. Trial participants were randomized into five groups of five: low-dose or high-dose Ad26.COV2.S given once or twice, or placebo on both occasions. The TCR-sequenced set comprised approximately 30 samples: about 19 Ad26.COV2.S vaccine recipients, 5 placebo recipients and 8 SARS-CoV-2 convalescent individuals. What the study reported, not specific to this receptor: Higher spike-specific TCR breadth was observed in Ad26.COV2.S recipients than in placebo recipients (P = 0.0014). After vaccination, substantial breadth of spike-specific CD8+ and CD4+ T cell responses was reported. Non-spike TCR breadth was comparable between vaccine and placebo recipients, consistent with the vaccine containing only spike. According to the authors, total T cell responses may have been underestimated by the TCR breadth and depth analyses. Comparing responses between vaccine doses or regimens was not something the study was powered to do.

The immunoSEQ Assay was used to sequence TCRbeta CDR3 regions. After extraction, genomic DNA underwent amplification by bias-controlled multiplex PCR, followed by high-throughput sequencing. Concerning the study's data processing: Collapsing and filtering of sequences were performed to quantify the absolute abundance of each unique TCRbeta CDR3 region. Usable DNA was measured by amplifying reference genes present in all nucleated cells, and TCRbeta template counts were normalized to that usable DNA to estimate T cell fraction. Repertoire TCRs were annotated as SARS-CoV-2-specific by exact matching of V gene, CDR3 amino acid sequence and J gene to a known reactive TCR set. The reference SARS-CoV-2 TCR set was derived from MIRA and filtered for enrichment in COVID-19-positive ImmuneCODE repertoires, a step that removed public or cross-reactive TCRs. Using the MIRA antigens, annotated TCRs were further analysed by specific ORF or by position within an ORF. Breadth was defined as the number of annotated unique rearrangements divided by the total number of unique productive rearrangements, and depth was defined as the summed frequency of the annotated unique rearrangements. Two-sided Wilcoxon rank-sum tests were applied when comparing TCR breadth between groups. Here the immuneACCESS table is served through TCRdb, limited to in-frame sequences with V and J called. Missing clones are a known gap in these copies; in checked studies unresolved V genes cover under half, and the rest lacks a known reason. V and J calls and clone size are copied from that table; D and trimming were computed from the DNA. The sample yields a few hundred thousand clones; 85% to 90% were counted once. Around 5.5% of the sample is held by the ten biggest clonotypes.

The label giving this sample's treatment or condition can be read as: roughly 20 received Ad26.COV2.S at low or high dose, single or two shots; 5 received placebo; per-sample allocation not given. For vaccine and placebo recipients, repertoires were sequenced using samples collected on day 63 after the first injection. In Cohort 1b, more than 20 adults aged 18-55 years were enrolled at a single site in Boston, USA, between 29 July and 7 August 2020. Ad26.COV2.S consisted of a replication-incompetent adenovirus type 26 vector by which a prefusion-stabilized SARS-CoV-2 spike protein from the original Wuhan strain was expressed.

The origin of this receptor is a person between 18 and 60 years old who received the Ad26.COV2.S COVID-19 vaccine or a placebo. The sequencing here drew on peripheral blood, taken in a trial of Ad26.COV2.S vaccine versus placebo. This sequence uses TRBV18 and TRBJ1-1; no D gene can be assigned with confidence. DNA sequence: TGTGCCAGCTCACCTGTCTCTGAAGCTTTCTTT. The translation is CASSPVSEAFF.